The 8 T cell receptor beta chains presented below share a single source sample, sequenced in a study of OX40 agonist ivuxolimab in advanced cancers. TCRdb's copy holds only in-frame clones and misses some; the assay was immunoSEQ multiplex PCR. Seen here are more than 45,000 clones, roughly nine tenths observed once, and the top ten hold 3% to 4.5%. Material: CD4+ or CD8+ T cells sorted from blood, obtained in a trial of the OX40 agonist ivuxolimab. The receptor set was obtained from an adult with an advanced solid tumor such as melanoma, head and neck, liver or kidney cancer.

The chain links TRBV7-6 to TRBJ2-5; tentative D call: TRBD2 (7 bases). CDR3 length equals 17 residues. Germline-derived CDR1 and CDR2 are SGHVS and FNYEAQ. V lost 5 bases, J lost 4 bases, and 23 bases lay in between. The CDR3 spells CASSDGPGGRGGETQYF. The DNA of the CDR3 is TGTGCCAGCAGCGATGGCCCCGGGGGGCGAGGGGGAGAGACCCAGTACTTC.

CDR3 in DNA: TGTGCCAGCAGTGAAGCCACGGGGCTAGCCAAAAACATTCAGTACTTC. This translates into CASSEATGLAKNIQYF. The chain employs TRBV2 and TRBJ2-4, with D possibly called TRBD1 or TRBD2 (5 bases each). Trimming shortened V by 0 bases and J by 0 bases, and 9 bases separated the two germline ends. The CDR3 extends over 16 amino acids. Looked up from germline, CDR1 is SNHLY and CDR2 is FYNNEI.

This clone was observed a handful of times. The CDR3 DNA is TGCGCCAGCAGTGAGTTGTGGAACACTGAAGCTTTCTTT. Encoded protein: CASSELWNTEAFF. The V call is TRBV10-1, the J call TRBJ1-1; D gene uncertain. The CDR3 covers 13 residues. Trimming took 1 base from V and 1 from J, leaving 4 bases between them. Germline V gene sequence: CDR1 WNHNN, CDR2 SYGVQD (reference sequence).

The chain couples TRBV9 to TRBJ2-7; 9 nucleotides match TRBD2. The CDR3 length is 16 residues. Germline lookup yields CDR1 SGDLS and CDR2 YYNGEE. The junction had 8 bases not matched to a gene; V was cut back by 0 bases and J by 4 bases. In DNA form, the CDR3 reads TGTGCCAGCAGCGTAGGTGCGGGAGGGCCTTCGTACGAGCAGTACTTC. This sequence encodes CASSVGAGGPSYEQYF. Filled out from reference TRBV9 and TRBJ2-7, the complete variable domain reads DSGVTQTPKHLITATGQRVTLRCSPRSGDLSVYWYQQSLDQGLQFLIQYYNGEERAKGNILERFSAQQFPDLHSELNLSSLELGDSALYFCASSVGAGGPSYEQYFGPGTRLTVT.

The genes are TRBV6-1 and TRBJ2-2; possibly TRBD1 for D (5 bases). Looked up from germline, CDR1 is MNHNS and CDR2 is SASEGT. The ends were cut back, 3 bases at V and 6 bases at J, with 8 bases in the middle. CDR3 size: 13 residues. CDR3 DNA sequence: TGTGCCAGCAGTGACAGGGATTCCGGGGAGCTGTTTTTT. It codes for CASSDRDSGELFF.

The chain carries TRBV13 and TRBJ2-3, with D uncertain. This CDR3 comprises 13 residues. Germline CDR1 reads PRHDT; CDR2 reads FYEKMQ (reference sequence). The V end was cut by 2 bases, the J end by 2 bases, with 5 bases between. This CDR3 reads CASSLSPTDTQYF. Here the CDR3 DNA reads TGTGCCAGCAGCTTATCTCCCACAGATACGCAGTATTTT.

CDR3 protein: CASSLGTNQPQHF. The CDR3 DNA reads TGCGCCAGCAGCCTAGGGACTAATCAGCCCCAGCATTTT. This rearrangement joins TRBV4-1 to TRBJ1-5; perhaps TRBD1 as D (5 bases). The CDR3 totals 13 residues. Germline CDR1 reads MGHRA; CDR2 reads YSYEKL. V was shortened by 4 bases and J by 4 bases, with 8 bases between the two germline ends.

By its share, this clone is medium-sized. The junction does not match germline at one end; this may be a read error. The V call is TRBV19, the J call TRBJ2-4; TRBD1 matches at 9 bases. Germline-derived CDR1 and CDR2 are LNHDA and SQIVND (reference sequence). The CDR3 loop spans 13 amino acids. CDR3 sequence reads: CASSMTGGLAENF. Written as DNA, the CDR3 is TGTGCCAGTAGTATGACAGGGGGGCTTGCAGAGAACTTC.